One and the same sample provided the 12 T cell receptor beta chains below, sequenced in a study of CD8 T cells in Susac syndrome. Reverse transcription of roughly 0.5 to 1 ug RNA used random hexamers. TCRdb re-analysed the immunoSEQ multiplex PCR reads in MiXCR, keeping a single row per CDR3 protein. Among 120,000 or so distinct CDR3 sequences listed, approximately 96% were seen once. Sequences were obtained from CD8+ T cells from PBMCs. The receptors originated from a human donor with Susac syndrome.

The chain couples TRBV5-4 to TRBJ2-7, with a tentative D call TRBD2 (6 bases). V gave up 4 bases and J gave up 2 bases, with 13 bases separating them. The CDR3 consists of 14 residues. Germline CDR1 is SGHNT and CDR2 is YYREEE (reference sequence). DNA of the CDR3: TGTGCCAGCAGCCCCTACGGAGGGACCTACGAGCAGTACTTC. Translating it yields CASSPYGGTYEQYF.

This clonotype was seen only once. Here the CDR3 reads CASSPQGSNEQYF. The CDR3 DNA follows: TGTGCCAGCAGTCCTCAGGGGTCCAACGAGCAGTACTTC. The gene calls are TRBV28 and TRBJ2-7, with D maybe TRBD1 (6 bases). Germline lookup yields CDR1 MDHEN and CDR2 SYDVKM. The CDR3 loop spans 13 amino acids. Trimming took 5 bases from V and 5 from J, leaving 13 bases between them.

J is TRBJ1-1 and V is TRBV27; D unclear. V lost 2 bases to trimming and J lost 2 bases, with 12 bases between them. The CDR3 loop spans 15 amino acids. Germline V gene sequence: CDR1 MNHEY, CDR2 SMNVEV (reference sequence). DNA of the CDR3: TGTGCCAGCAGTTTAGGTCCCAGTCCTAACACTGAAGCTTTCTTT. Translated: CASSLGPSPNTEAFF.

The chain combines TRBV6-4 with TRBJ2-3, with D possibly being TRBD2 (6 bases). Germline lookup yields CDR1 MRHNA and CDR2 SNTAGT. The V end was cut by 6 bases, the J end by 6 bases, with 13 bases between. The CDR3 runs to 13 residues. The chain's CDR3 is CASSRGGEDTQYF. The CDR3 DNA reads TGTGCCAGCAGCCGCGGAGGGGAGGATACGCAGTATTTT.

A note on this clonotype: A junction boundary mismatches the germline segment, possibly from a read error. V is TRBV7-7 and J is TRBJ2-1; D gene ambiguous. The CDR3 covers 15 residues. The V gene's germline CDR1 is SSHAT and CDR2 FNYEAQ (reference sequence). CDR3 sequence: CASSLGASSYNEQFF. The CDR3 nucleotides are TGTGCTAGCAGCTTAGGCGCGTCCTCCTACAATGAGCAGTTCTTC.

The chain uses TRBV24-1 and TRBJ2-1, with TRBD2 as a possible D gene (6 bases). The CDR3 runs to 16 residues. Trimming cost V 5 bases and J 5 bases, with 18 bases left between them. The germline CDR1 and CDR2 sequences are KGHDR and SFDVKD. CDR3 amino acids: CATSGPRLGSNNEQFF. CDR3 nucleotide sequence: TGTGCCACCAGTGGCCCGAGACTAGGTTCTAACAATGAGCAGTTCTTC.

This clonotype appeared a single time. The chain couples TRBV6-5 to TRBJ2-3; D not resolved. Germline assignment: CDR1 MNHEY and CDR2 SVGAGI. The CDR3 has 15 residues. The V and J ends lost 2 bases and 0 bases respectively, with 9 bases between them. The DNA of the CDR3 is TGTGCCAGCAGTTACACCAGCTACAGCACAGATACGCAGTATTTT. It codes for CASSYTSYSTDTQYF.

The rearrangement joins TRBV5-4 to TRBJ2-7; 9 bases match TRBD1. The J segment lost 3 bases and the V segment lost 0 bases, leaving 4 bases of the junction unmatched. Germline V lookup: CDR1 SGHNT, CDR2 YYREEE (reference sequence). CDR3 length: 15 amino acids. CDR3 DNA sequence: TGTGCCAGCAGCTTGGCTACAGGGGGCGGCTACGAGCAGTACTTC. It translates to CASSLATGGGYEQYF. Full variable domain (missing parts from reference TRBV5-4 and TRBJ2-7): ETGVTQSPTHLIKTRGQQVTLRCSSQSGHNTVSWYQQALGQGPQFIFQYYREEENGRGNFPPRFSGLQFPNYSSELNVNALELDDSALYLCASSLATGGGYEQYFGPGTRLTVT.

The chain combines TRBV3-1 with TRBJ2-7, with D perhaps being TRBD1 or TRBD2 (6 bases each). The ends were cut back, 6 bases at V and 0 bases at J, with 15 bases in the middle. The CDR3 covers 15 residues. Germline V gives CDR1 LGHDT, CDR2 YNNKEL (reference sequence). As DNA, the CDR3 is TGTGCCAGCAGTTACAACGGGGGCAGCTCCTACGAGCAGTACTTC. This translates into CASSYNGGSSYEQYF.

The V gene is TRBV9, the J gene TRBJ2-1; 11 bases map to TRBD2. The germline gives CDR1 SGDLS, CDR2 YYNGEE. The CDR3 length is 16 residues. The V and J ends lost 0 bases and 9 bases, in that order; junction bases with no gene match: 8. The CDR3 coding sequence is TGTGCCAGCAGCGTAGGTGGTAGCGGGAGGGCCGGTGAGCAGTTCTTC. It is translated as CASSVGGSGRAGEQFF.

V and J are TRBV9 and TRBJ2-3; possibly TRBD1 for D (5 bases). CDR3 length equals 14 residues. Trimming cost V 0 bases and J 6 bases, with 11 bases left between them. Germline CDR1 is SGDLS and CDR2 is YYNGEE. This CDR3 is CASSVEKGWDTQYF. In DNA, the CDR3 is TGTGCCAGCAGCGTAGAAAAGGGGTGGGATACGCAGTATTTT.

The genes are TRBV4-1 and TRBJ2-1; D gene uncertain. The CDR3 is made up of 14 amino acids. Trimming shortened V by 1 base and J by 4 bases, and 8 bases separated the two germline ends. Germline V gene data show CDR1 as MGHRA and CDR2 as YSYEKL. For the CDR3, the DNA is TGCGCCAGCAGCCAAGTTCTAAGATACAATGAGCAGTTCTTC. Protein product: CASSQVLRYNEQFF.